These 18 T cell receptor beta chains share one sample of origin, sequenced in a study of glioma-infiltrating T cells. Using RNA template, CDR3s of TCR alpha and beta were amplified with iRepertoire arm-PCR. In TCRdb, the multiplex PCR reads were re-called with MiXCR into one record per CDR3 protein. This sample has under 50,000 distinct CDR3 sequences, with 20% to 25% found just once. Sequenced: glioma tissue, nonneoplastic brain tissue, or PBMCs (not recorded which). Source of these receptors: a human donor with low-grade glioma or glioblastoma, undergoing nonglioma brain surgery, or in good health (not recorded which).

On this clonotype: The junction shows a germline mismatch at one end, possibly a read error. This rearrangement joins TRBV6-2 or TRBV6-3 to TRBJ1-1; the D is unclear. Germline-derived CDR1 and CDR2 are MNHEY and SVGEGT. The CDR3 sequence is 13 residues long. The CDR3 is CAGSVWKNTEAFF. Written as DNA, the CDR3 is TGTGCCGGCAGTGTTTGGAAGAACACTGAAGCTTTCTTT.

The chain links TRBV11-2 to TRBJ2-2, with 9 bases identical to TRBD1. Germline V lookup: CDR1 SGHAT, CDR2 FQNNGV. CDR3 length equals 16 residues. The V and J ends lost 7 bases and 5 bases, in that order; junction bases with no gene match: 11. The CDR3 DNA reads TGTGCCAGCACGCCACCGGGACAGGGTGGAACCGGGGAGCTGTTTTTT. Translation: CASTPPGQGGTGELFF.

The V and J genes are TRBV6-1 and TRBJ2-7, with D perhaps given as TRBD1 or TRBD2 (6 bases each). There are 13 residues in the CDR3. The germline CDR1 and CDR2 sequences are MNHNS and SASEGT. The V gene lost 6 bases and the J gene lost 7 bases, with 16 bases spanning the gap. The CDR3 protein is CASSRLRGAEQYF. CDR3 bases: TGTGCCAGCAGCCGACTAAGGGGGGCGGAGCAGTACTTC.

As for this clonotype: A read error may explain this, as a much larger clone is one base away. The chain employs TRBV7-9 and TRBJ2-3, with 7 bases fitting TRBD1. The V and J ends lost 5 bases and 1 base, in that order; junction bases with no gene match: 9. Germline assignment: CDR1 SEHNR and CDR2 FQNEAQ (reference sequence). The CDR3 totals 16 residues. The CDR3 DNA reads TGTGCCAGCAGCGCCCTACAGGGGATGGGCACAGATACGCAGTATTTT. It is translated as CASSALQGMGTDTQYF.

This clonotype was counted many times. The gene calls are TRBV6-1 and TRBJ2-2, with a weak D call TRBD2 (5 bases). The CDR3 contains 14 residues. The V end lost 11 bases, the J end lost 4 bases, and 17 bases lay between the germline ends. The V gene's germline CDR1 is MNHNS and CDR2 SASEGT. CDR3 nucleotides: TGTGCCGCTCCCGGCGATGGGAGCACCGGGGAGCTGTTTTTT. This translates into CAAPGDGSTGELFF.

This clonotype occurred many times. The chain joins TRBV7-9 to TRBJ2-1, with TRBD2 as a possible D gene (5 bases). The CDR3 runs 12 residues. The germline gives CDR1 SEHNR, CDR2 FQNEAQ (reference sequence). The V end lost 1 base, the J end lost 14 bases, and 12 bases lay between the germline ends. This CDR3 is CASSLGTGSEFF. DNA for the CDR3: TGTGCCAGCAGCTTAGGAACGGGGTCGGAGTTCTTC.

This clonotype was seen many times. V usage is TRBV2 and J usage is TRBJ2-7; TRBD2 might be the D (5 bases). This CDR3 comprises 13 residues. The V gene lost 0 bases and the J gene lost 6 bases, with 9 bases spanning the gap. The germline V gene has CDR1 SNHLY and CDR2 FYNNEI. The CDR3 DNA is TGTGCCAGCAGTGAAGCGGAGGTTAGCGAGCAGTACTTC. Residues: CASSEAEVSEQYF.

This clonotype was recorded many times. This sequence joins TRBV2 and TRBJ2-1, with 8 bases matching TRBD2. The trim removed 8 bases at V and 0 bases at J, leaving 0 bases unmatched. From germline, CDR1 is SNHLY and CDR2 FYNNEI. The length of the CDR3 is 13 residues. CDR3 region: CASGTSSYNEQFF. CDR3 bases: TGTGCCAGCGGGACTAGCTCCTACAATGAGCAGTTCTTC.

This clonotype was seen ten or more times. The gene calls are TRBV7-3 and TRBJ1-2; 9 bases agree with TRBD1. The CDR3 runs to 13 residues. J was trimmed by 8 bases and V by 5 bases; bases with no gene match: 6. The germline CDR1 and CDR2 sequences are SGHTA and FQGTGA. CDR3 DNA sequence: TGTGCCAGCAGCCCCGGGACAGGGCAAGGCTACACCTTC. As protein: CASSPGTGQGYTF.

The table lists this clonotype with many counts. The V gene is TRBV12-5, the J gene TRBJ2-2; unclear D gene. CDR1 is LGHNT, CDR2 FRNRAP, per germline. The CDR3 loop spans 11 amino acids. Trimming shortened V by 4 bases and J by 3 bases, and 0 bases separated the two germline ends. DNA for the CDR3: TGTGCTAGTGGTTACACCGGGGAGCTGTTTTTT. It encodes CASGYTGELFF.

V and J are TRBV5-1 and TRBJ2-7; D not certain. CDR3 length: 18 amino acids. The ends were cut back, 0 bases at V and 0 bases at J, with 19 bases in the middle. Germline loops: CDR1 SGHRS, CDR2 YFSETQ. The CDR3 bases are TGCGCCAGCAGCTTGGGGGCACCAGCGTTCCTTGGCTCCTACGAGCAGTACTTC. Amino acid sequence: CASSLGAPAFLGSYEQYF.

CDR3 sequence: CASTPPGRLPYNEQFF. CDR3 DNA: TGTGCCAGCACCCCTCCCGGCCGACTCCCCTACAATGAGCAGTTCTTC. The chain has TRBV28 and TRBJ2-1; the D is unclear. There are 16 residues in the CDR3. Germline CDR1 reads MDHEN; CDR2 reads SYDVKM. V was trimmed by 7 bases and J by 2 bases, leaving 18 bases between them.

In its sample, this clonotype was seen a few times. The gene calls are TRBV29-1 and TRBJ1-1; TRBD1 is a possible D gene (5 bases). Germline V gene lookup returns CDR1 SQVTM and CDR2 ANQGSEA. Trimming cost V 3 bases and J 2 bases, with 10 bases left between them. The CDR3 has 13 amino acids. The CDR3 DNA is TGCAGCGTTGAGCAGACAGTTAACACTGAAGCTTTCTTT. The encoded protein is CSVEQTVNTEAFF. Full variable domain (outside the CDR3, taken from reference TRBV29-1 and TRBJ1-1): SAVISQKPSRDICQRGTSLTIQCQVDSQVTMMFWYRQQPGQSLTLIATANQGSEATYESGFVIDKFPISRPNLTFSTLTVSNMSPEDSSIYLCSVEQTVNTEAFFGQGTRLTVV.

The sample holds a few counts of this clonotype. The chain combines TRBV6-1 with TRBJ2-3; TRBD1 matches at 9 bases. Germline CDR1 MNHNS, CDR2 SASEGT. The CDR3 is made up of 15 amino acids. The CDR3 nucleotides are TGTGTTAGCAGTTTTTTACAGGGGGCGCAAGATACGCAGTATTTT. Protein product: CVSSFLQGAQDTQYF.

Details on this clonotype: A much larger clone lies a single base off, so this may be a read error. Written as DNA, the CDR3 is TGTGCCAGCAGTTTAGGTCACAGGGTCGATGAGCAGCTCTTC. It yields the protein CASSLGHRVDEQLF. The chain uses TRBV12-3 or TRBV12-4 and TRBJ2-1, with D possibly TRBD1 on 6 matching bases. The CDR3 is made up of 14 amino acids.

Ten or more counts support this clonotype. The gene calls are TRBV20-1 and TRBJ2-7; D unclear. This CDR3 contains 15 residues. V was pared by 0 bases and J by 2 bases, with 14 bases between. Germline loops: CDR1 DFQATT, CDR2 SNEGSKA (reference sequence). CDR3 protein: CSARDRLVPPYEQYF. CDR3 nucleotide sequence: TGCAGTGCTAGAGATCGCCTAGTACCACCCTACGAGCAGTACTTC.

About this clonotype: A much larger clone lies a single base off, so this may be a read error. The chain uses TRBV19 and TRBJ2-7; 13 positions match TRBD2. This CDR3 has 14 residues. Germline CDR1 LNHDA, CDR2 SQIVND (reference sequence). The CDR3, as DNA: TGTGCCAATAGTCCGACTAGCGGGAGGTTCGAGCAGTACTTC. This translates into CANSPTSGRFEQYF.

The CDR3 loop is CASSPPGLRHTGELFF. Here the CDR3 DNA reads TGTGCCAGCAGCCCTCCAGGGCTCCGTCACACCGGGGAGCTGTTTTTT. V gene TRBV14 combines with J gene TRBJ2-2, with D possibly being TRBD1 (5 bases). Trimming pared 4 bases from V and 3 bases from J, leaving 15 bases between. Germline lookup yields CDR1 SGHDN and CDR2 FVKESK. The CDR3 runs to 16 residues.